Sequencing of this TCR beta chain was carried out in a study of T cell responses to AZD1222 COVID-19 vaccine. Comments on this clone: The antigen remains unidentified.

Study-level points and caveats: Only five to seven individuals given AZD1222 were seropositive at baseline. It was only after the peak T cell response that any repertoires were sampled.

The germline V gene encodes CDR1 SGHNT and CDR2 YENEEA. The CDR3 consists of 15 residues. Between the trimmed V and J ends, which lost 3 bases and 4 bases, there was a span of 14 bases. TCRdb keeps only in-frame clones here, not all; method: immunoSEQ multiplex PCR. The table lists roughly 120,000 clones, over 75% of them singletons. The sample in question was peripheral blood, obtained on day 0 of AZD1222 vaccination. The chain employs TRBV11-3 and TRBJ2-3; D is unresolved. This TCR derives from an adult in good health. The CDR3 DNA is TGTGCCAGCAGCTTTGTCGCGGCAGGAGCAGATACGCAGTATTTT. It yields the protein CASSFVAAGADTQYF. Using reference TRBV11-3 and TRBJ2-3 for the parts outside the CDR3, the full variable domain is EAGVVQSPRYKIIEKKQPVAFWCNPISGHNTLYWYLQNLGQGPELLIRYENEEAVDDSQLPKDRFSAERLKGVDSTLKIQPAELGDSAVYLCASSFVAAGADTQYFGPGTRLTVL.